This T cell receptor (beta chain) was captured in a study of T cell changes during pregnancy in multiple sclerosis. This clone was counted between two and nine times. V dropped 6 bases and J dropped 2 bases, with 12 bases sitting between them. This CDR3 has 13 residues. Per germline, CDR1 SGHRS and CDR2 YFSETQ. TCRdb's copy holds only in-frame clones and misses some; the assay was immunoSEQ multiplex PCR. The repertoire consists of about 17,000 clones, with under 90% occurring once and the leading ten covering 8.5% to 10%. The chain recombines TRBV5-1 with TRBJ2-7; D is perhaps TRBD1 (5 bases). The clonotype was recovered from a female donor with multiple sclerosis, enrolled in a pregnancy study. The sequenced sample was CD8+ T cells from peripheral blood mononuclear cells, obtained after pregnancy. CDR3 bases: TGCGCCAGCACCCCGACAGAAACCTACGAGCAGTACTTC. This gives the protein CASTPTETYEQYF.